This T cell receptor (beta chain) emerged from a study of T cells in localized non-small cell lung cancer. The repertoire was sequenced with immunoSEQ multiplex PCR; TCRdb's copy has only in-frame clones and lacks some. The repertoire holds roughly 30,000 clones, with around 90% as singletons. Looked up from germline, CDR1 is KGHSH and CDR2 is LQKENI. This CDR3 spans 15 amino acids. The V and J ends lost 4 bases and 4 bases, in that order; junction bases with no gene match: 4. The TCR sequence derives from a female donor over 55 with stage I lung adenocarcinoma. The rearrangement links TRBV18 to TRBJ2-5; 12 nucleotides agree with TRBD1. Sequenced here: peripheral blood, sampled before any cancer treatment. CDR3 DNA sequence: TGTGCCAGCTCACGGGGACAGGGGGCGCGAGAGACCCAGTACTTC. This codes for CASSRGQGARETQYF.